This T cell receptor (beta chain) was retrieved from a study of OX40 agonist ivuxolimab in advanced cancers. Across the whole study: In this cohort, patients received ivuxolimab, an agonistic anti-OX40 (CD134) antibody. Enrolled patients in dose escalation had cancers that were hepatocellular carcinoma, melanoma, renal cell or head and neck cancer. Partial responses, seen in three patients, involved one hepatocellular carcinoma and two cutaneous melanomas.

Germline-derived CDR1 and CDR2 are SGHVS and FQNEAQ. With V trimmed by 5 bases and J by 6 bases, 4 bases remained unmatched. The CDR3 has 12 residues. The table came from immunoSEQ multiplex PCR; TCRdb's copy has only in-frame clones and leaves some out. The profile covers about 46,000 clones, with approximately 83% appearing a single time and 1.5% to 2% taken by the ten largest. The chain has TRBV7-8 and TRBJ2-7; 7 bases fit TRBD1. This sequence originates from an adult with an advanced solid tumor such as melanoma, head and neck, liver or kidney cancer. The specimen was CD4+ or CD8+ T cells sorted from blood, collected in a trial of the OX40 agonist ivuxolimab. CDR3 in amino acids: CASSTTGVEQYF. The CDR3 bases are TGTGCCAGCAGCACCACAGGGGTCGAGCAGTACTTC.